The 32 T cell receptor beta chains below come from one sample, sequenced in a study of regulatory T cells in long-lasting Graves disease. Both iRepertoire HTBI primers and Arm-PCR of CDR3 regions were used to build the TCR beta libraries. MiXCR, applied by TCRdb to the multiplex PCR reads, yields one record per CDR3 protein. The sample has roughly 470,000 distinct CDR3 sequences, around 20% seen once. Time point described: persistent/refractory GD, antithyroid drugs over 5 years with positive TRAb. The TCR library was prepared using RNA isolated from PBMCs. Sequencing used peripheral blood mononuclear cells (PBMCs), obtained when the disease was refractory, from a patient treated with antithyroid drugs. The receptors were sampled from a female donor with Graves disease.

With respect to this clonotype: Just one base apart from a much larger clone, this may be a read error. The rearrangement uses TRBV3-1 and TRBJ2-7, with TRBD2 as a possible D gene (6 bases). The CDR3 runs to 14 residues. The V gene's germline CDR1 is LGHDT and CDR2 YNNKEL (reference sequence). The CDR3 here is CASSQGLGSYEQCF. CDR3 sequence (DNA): TGTGCCAGCAGCCAAGGACTAGGCTCCTACGAGCAGTGCTTC.

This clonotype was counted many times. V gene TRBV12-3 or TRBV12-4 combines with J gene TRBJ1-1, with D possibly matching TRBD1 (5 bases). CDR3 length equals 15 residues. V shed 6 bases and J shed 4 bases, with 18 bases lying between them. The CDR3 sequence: CASSLALGGVTEAFF. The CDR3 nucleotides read TGTGCCAGCAGCCTGGCTCTGGGGGGAGTCACTGAAGCTTTCTTT.

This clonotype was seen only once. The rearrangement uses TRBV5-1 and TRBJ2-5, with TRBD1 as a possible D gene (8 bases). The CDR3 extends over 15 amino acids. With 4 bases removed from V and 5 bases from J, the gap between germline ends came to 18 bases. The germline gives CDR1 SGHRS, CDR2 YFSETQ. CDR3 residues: CASSGGTGGAETQYF. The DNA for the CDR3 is TGCGCCAGCAGCGGAGGAACAGGGGGGGCGGAGACCCAGTACTTC.

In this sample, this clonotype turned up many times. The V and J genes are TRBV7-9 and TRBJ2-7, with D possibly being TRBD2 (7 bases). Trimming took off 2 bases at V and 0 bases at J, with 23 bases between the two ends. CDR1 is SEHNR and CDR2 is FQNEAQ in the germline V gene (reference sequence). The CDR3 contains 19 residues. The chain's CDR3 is CASSLRGSNSGGHSYEQYF. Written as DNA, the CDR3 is TGTGCCAGCAGCTTAAGGGGGAGTAATTCGGGGGGCCACTCCTACGAGCAGTACTTC.

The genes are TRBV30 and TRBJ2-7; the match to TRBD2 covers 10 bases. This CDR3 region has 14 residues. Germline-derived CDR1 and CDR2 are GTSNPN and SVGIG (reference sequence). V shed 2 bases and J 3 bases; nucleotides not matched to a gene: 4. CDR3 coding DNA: TGTGCCTGGAGTCGACTAGCGGGCCTCTACGAGCAGTACTTC. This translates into CAWSRLAGLYEQYF.

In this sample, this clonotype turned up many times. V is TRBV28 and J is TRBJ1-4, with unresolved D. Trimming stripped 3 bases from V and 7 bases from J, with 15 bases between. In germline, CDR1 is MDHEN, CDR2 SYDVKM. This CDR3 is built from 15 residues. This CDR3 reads CASSLDGPIGEKLFF. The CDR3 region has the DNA TGTGCCAGCAGTTTGGACGGGCCCATCGGTGAAAAACTGTTTTTT.

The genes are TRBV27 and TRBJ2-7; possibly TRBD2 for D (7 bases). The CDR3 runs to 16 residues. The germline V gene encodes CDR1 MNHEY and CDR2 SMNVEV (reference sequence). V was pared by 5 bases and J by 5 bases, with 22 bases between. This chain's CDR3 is CASSPEGGGPLDEQYF. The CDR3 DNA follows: TGTGCCAGCAGTCCCGAGGGGGGGGGACCCCTGGACGAGCAGTACTTC.

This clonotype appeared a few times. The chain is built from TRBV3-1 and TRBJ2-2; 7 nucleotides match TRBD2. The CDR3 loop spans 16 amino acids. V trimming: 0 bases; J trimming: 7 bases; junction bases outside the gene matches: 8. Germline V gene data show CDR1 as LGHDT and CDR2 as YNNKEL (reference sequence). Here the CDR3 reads CASSQDFGGSVGELFF. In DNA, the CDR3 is TGTGCCAGCAGCCAAGATTTCGGGGGGTCGGTCGGGGAGCTGTTTTTT.

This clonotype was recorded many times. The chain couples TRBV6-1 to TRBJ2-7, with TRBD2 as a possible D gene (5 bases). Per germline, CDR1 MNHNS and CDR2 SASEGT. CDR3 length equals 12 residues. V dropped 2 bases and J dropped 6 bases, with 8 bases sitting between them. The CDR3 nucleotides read TGTGCCAGCAGTGAATCAGGAGGCGAGCAGTACTTC. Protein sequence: CASSESGGEQYF.

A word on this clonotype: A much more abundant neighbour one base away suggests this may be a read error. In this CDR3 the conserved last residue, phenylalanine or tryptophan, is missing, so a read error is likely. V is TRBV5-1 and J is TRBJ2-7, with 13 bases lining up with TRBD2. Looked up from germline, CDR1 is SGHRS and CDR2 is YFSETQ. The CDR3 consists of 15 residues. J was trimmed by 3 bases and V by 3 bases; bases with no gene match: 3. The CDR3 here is CASSWTSGRSYEQYL. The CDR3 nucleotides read TGCGCCAGCAGCTGGACTAGCGGGAGAAGCTACGAGCAGTACTTG.

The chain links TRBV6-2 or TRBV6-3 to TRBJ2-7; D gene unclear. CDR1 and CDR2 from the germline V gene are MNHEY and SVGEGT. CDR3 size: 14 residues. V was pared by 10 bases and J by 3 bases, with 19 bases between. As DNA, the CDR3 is TGTGCCACCAAGTTTTTAGGATTTAACTACGAGCAGTACTTC. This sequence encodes CATKFLGFNYEQYF.

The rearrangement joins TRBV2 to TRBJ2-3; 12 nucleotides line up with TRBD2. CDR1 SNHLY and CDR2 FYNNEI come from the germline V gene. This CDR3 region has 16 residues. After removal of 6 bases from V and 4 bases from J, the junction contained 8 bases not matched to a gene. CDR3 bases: TGTGCCAGCAGCTTCAGTACTAGCGGGAGGTCAGATACGCAGTATTTT. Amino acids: CASSFSTSGRSDTQYF.

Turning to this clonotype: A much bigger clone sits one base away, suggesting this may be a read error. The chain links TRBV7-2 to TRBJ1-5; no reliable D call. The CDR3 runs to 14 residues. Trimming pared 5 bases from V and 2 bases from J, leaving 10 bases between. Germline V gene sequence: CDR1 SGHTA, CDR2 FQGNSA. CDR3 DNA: TGTGCCAGCAGCCCCGTCGGACGCAATCAGCCCCAGCATTTT. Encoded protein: CASSPVGRNQPQHF.

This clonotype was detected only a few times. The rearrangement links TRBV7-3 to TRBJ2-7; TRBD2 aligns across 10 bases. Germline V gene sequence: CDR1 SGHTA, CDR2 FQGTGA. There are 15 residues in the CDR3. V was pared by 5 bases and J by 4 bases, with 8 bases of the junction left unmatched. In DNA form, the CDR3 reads TGTGCCAGCAGCCCCTCAGCGGGAGGGGCGTACGAGCAGTACTTC. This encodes CASSPSAGGAYEQYF.

This CDR3 is CSARKGVGSQPQHF. The CDR3 region has the DNA TGCAGTGCTAGGAAGGGGGTGGGGAGTCAGCCCCAGCATTTT. The chain is built from TRBV20-1 and TRBJ1-5, with D perhaps matching TRBD1 (6 bases). The CDR3 has 14 residues. The V gene lost 3 bases and the J gene lost 6 bases, with 15 bases spanning the gap. Germline V lookup: CDR1 DFQATT, CDR2 SNEGSKA (reference sequence).

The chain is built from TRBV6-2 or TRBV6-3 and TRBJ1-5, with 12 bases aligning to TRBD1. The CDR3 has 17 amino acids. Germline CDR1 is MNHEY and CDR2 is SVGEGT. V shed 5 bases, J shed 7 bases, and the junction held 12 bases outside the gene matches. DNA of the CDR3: TGTGCCAGCAGTGAAGTCCGGGACAGGGGGCGTCGGCAGCCCCAGCATTTT. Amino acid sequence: CASSEVRDRGRRQPQHF.

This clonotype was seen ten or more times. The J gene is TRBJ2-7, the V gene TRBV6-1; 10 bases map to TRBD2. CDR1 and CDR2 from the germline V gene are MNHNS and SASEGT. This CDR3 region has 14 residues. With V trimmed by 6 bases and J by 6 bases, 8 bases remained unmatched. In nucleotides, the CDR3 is TGTGCCAGCAGGACAGCGGGAGGGCCCCGCGAGCAGTACTTC. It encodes CASRTAGGPREQYF.

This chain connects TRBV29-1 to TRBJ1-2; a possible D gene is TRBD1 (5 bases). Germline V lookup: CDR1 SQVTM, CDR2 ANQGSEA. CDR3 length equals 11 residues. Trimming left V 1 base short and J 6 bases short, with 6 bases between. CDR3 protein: CSVEAGDGYTF. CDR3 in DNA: TGCAGCGTTGAAGCGGGGGATGGCTACACCTTC.

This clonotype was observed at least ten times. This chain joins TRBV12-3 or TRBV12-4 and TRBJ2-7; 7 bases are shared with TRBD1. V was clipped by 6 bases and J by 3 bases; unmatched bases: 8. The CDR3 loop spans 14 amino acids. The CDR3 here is CASRRTGFIYEQYF. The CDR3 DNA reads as TGTGCCAGCAGGAGGACAGGATTCATCTACGAGCAGTACTTC.

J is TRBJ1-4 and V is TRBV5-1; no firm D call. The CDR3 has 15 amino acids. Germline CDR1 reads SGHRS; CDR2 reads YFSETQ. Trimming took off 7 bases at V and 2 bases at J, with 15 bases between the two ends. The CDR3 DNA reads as TGCGCCAGCGGCCGTGGGGATCCCACTAATGAAAAACTGTTTTTT. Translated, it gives CASGRGDPTNEKLFF.

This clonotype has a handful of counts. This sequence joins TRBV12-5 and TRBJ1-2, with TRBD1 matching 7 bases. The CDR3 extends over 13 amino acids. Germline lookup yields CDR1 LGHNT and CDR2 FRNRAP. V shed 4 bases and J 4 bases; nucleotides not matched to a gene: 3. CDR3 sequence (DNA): TGTGCTAGTGGTTGGTCAGGGGGCTATGGCTACACCTTC. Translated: CASGWSGGYGYTF.

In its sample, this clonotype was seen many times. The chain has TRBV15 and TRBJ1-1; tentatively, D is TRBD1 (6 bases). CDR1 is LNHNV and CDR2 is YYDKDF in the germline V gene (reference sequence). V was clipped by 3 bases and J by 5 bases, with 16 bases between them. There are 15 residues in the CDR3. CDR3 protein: CATSRHRVGGTEAFF. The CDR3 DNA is TGTGCCACCAGCAGGCACAGGGTAGGGGGGACTGAAGCTTTCTTT.

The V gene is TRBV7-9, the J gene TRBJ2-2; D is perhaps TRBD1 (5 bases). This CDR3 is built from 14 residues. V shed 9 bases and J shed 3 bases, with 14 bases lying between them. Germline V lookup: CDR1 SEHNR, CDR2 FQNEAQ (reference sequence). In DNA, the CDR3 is TGTGCCAGGGCGCCAGGGATAGACACCGGGGAGCTGTTTTTT. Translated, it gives CARAPGIDTGELFF.

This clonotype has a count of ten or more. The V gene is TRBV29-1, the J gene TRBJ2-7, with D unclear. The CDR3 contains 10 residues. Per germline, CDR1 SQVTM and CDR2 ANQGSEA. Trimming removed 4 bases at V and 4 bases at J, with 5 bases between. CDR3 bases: TGCAGCGTTGTTTGGTACGAGCAGTACTTC. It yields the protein CSVVWYEQYF.

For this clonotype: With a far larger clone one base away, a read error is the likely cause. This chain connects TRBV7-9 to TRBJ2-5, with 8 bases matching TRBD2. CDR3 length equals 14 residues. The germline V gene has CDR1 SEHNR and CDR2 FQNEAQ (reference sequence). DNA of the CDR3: TGTGCCAGCAGATTAGCGGGACGGCAAGAGGCCCAGTACTTC. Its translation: CASRLAGRQEAQYF.

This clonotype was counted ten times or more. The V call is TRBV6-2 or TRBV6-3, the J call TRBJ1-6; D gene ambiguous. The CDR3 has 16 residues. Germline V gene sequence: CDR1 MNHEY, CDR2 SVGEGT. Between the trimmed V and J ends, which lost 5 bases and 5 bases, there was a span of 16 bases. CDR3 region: CASSPGRRNHNSPLHF. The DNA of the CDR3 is TGTGCCAGCAGTCCCGGAAGGAGGAACCATAATTCACCCCTCCACTTT.

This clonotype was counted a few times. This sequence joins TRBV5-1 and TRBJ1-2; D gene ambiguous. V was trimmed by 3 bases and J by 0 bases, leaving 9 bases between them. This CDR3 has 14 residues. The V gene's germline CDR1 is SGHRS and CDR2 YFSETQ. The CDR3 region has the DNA TGCGCCAGCAGCTCGGGCCTTTCTAACTATGGCTACACCTTC. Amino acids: CASSSGLSNYGYTF.

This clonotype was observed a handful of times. CDR3 in DNA: TGTGCCAGCAGCCCGCCGGGACCCCTGAGAGCTTACACCTTC. It translates to CASSPPGPLRAYTF. The gene calls are TRBV9 and TRBJ1-2; a weak D match, TRBD1 (5 bases). This CDR3 spans 14 amino acids. The germline V gene has CDR1 SGDLS and CDR2 YYNGEE. Trimming shortened V by 4 bases and J by 11 bases, and 21 bases separated the two germline ends.

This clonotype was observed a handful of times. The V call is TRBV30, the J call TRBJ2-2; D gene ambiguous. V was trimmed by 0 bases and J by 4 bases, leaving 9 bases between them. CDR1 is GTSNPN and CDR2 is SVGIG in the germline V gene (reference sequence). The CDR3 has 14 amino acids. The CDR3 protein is CAWSVPRITGELFF. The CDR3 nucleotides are TGTGCCTGGAGTGTACCAAGGATCACCGGGGAGCTGTTTTTT.

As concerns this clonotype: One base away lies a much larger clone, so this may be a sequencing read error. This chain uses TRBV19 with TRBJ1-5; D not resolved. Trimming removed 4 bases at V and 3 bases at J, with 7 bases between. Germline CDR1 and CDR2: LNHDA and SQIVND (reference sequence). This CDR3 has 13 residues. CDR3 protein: CASSKGFNQPQHF. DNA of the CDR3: TGTGCCAGTAGTAAGGGTTTCAATCAGCCCCAGCATTTT.

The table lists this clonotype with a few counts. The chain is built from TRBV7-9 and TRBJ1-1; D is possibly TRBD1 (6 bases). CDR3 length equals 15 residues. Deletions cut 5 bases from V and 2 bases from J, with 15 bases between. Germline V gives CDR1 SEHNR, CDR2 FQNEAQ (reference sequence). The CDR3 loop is CASSAGALVNTEAFF. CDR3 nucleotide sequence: TGTGCCAGCAGCGCAGGGGCACTAGTTAACACTGAAGCTTTCTTT.

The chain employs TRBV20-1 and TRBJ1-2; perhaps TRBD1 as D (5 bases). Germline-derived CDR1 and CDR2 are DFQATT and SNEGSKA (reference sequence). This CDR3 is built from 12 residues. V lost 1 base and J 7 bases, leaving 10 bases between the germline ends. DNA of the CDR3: TGCAGTGCTAGAGCGGGACCTCTTGGCTACACCTTC. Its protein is CSARAGPLGYTF.